A single sample gave rise to the 13 T cell receptor beta chains below, sequenced in a study of cytomegalovirus exposure and HLA in healthy donors (dated by TCRdb to 2016 to 2017). Library preparation employed the immunoSEQ multiplex PCR assay. The multiplex PCR relied on a mix of 60 forward primers for TCR Vbeta segments and 13 reverse primers for TCR Jbeta segments. TCRdb provides this immuneACCESS table in a form limited to in-frame rearrangements. Some clones are lacking; in checked studies, under half of them reflect an unresolved V gene, and why the rest are absent is not known. Within this sample are 150,000 to 200,000 clones, with 80% of them counted one time only. The top ten clones comprise approximately 6.8% of the sample. The sequenced sample was PBMCs. These receptors were taken from a male donor in good health and CMV-seropositive.

The V and J genes are TRBV6-6 and TRBJ2-7, with 7 bases lining up with TRBD1. This CDR3 is 14 amino acids long. Losses at the gene ends were 6 bases for V and 0 bases for J; bases not matched to a gene: 5. Germline loops: CDR1 MNHNY, CDR2 SVGAGI (reference sequence). In DNA, the CDR3 is TGTGCCAGCAGCCCGACAGGGTCCTCCTACGAGCAGTACTTC. Protein sequence: CASSPTGSSYEQYF.

The V gene is TRBV25-1, the J gene TRBJ1-1; D unclear. The CDR3 is 14 amino acids. The V gene's germline CDR1 is MGHDK and CDR2 SYGVNS. The V end was cut by 4 bases, the J end by 3 bases, with 12 bases between. The CDR3 DNA reads as TGTGCCAGCAGTGCGGAGGGCGGACACACTGAAGCTTTCTTT. Translation: CASSAEGGHTEAFF.

This clone was seen a handful of times. The rearrangement links TRBV29-1 to TRBJ1-2; possible D gene TRBD1, 5 bases. V lost 0 bases to trimming and J lost 4 bases, with 27 bases between them. CDR1 is SQVTM, CDR2 ANQGSEA, per germline. The CDR3 is made up of 19 amino acids. The CDR3 DNA follows: TGCAGCGTTGAAGATTCTCTACCCTCCCTGGTAGGTAGGGGCTATGGCTACACCTTC. Translated, it gives CSVEDSLPSLVGRGYGYTF.

The chain carries TRBV5-4 and TRBJ2-7, with D perhaps matching TRBD2 (7 bases). The CDR3 consists of 15 residues. CDR1 and CDR2 (germline): SGHNT, YYREEE (reference sequence). V lost 3 bases to trimming and J lost 2 bases, with 15 bases between them. CDR3 sequence (DNA): TGTGCCAGCAGCTCGCGTGTGGGGGGGCCCTACGAGCAGTACTTC. It codes for CASSSRVGGPYEQYF.

This clone appeared once. The chain combines TRBV4-2 with TRBJ2-2; the D gene is possibly TRBD2 (6 bases). V gave up 0 bases and J gave up 4 bases, with 18 bases separating them. The CDR3 is made up of 18 amino acids. CDR1 and CDR2 from the germline V gene are LGHNA and YNFKEQ. In nucleotides, the CDR3 is TGTGCCAGCAGCCAAGATCGTCCCGGGAGCCTGGGCACCGGGGAGCTGTTTTTT. This translates into CASSQDRPGSLGTGELFF.

The rearrangement uses TRBV5-4 and TRBJ2-1; D perhaps matches TRBD2 (6 bases). The CDR3 loop spans 17 amino acids. V dropped 0 bases and J dropped 1 base, with 14 bases sitting between them. Per the germline V gene, CDR1 is SGHNT and CDR2 is YYREEE (reference sequence). The CDR3 DNA is TGTGCCAGCAGCTTGGACTCCTCCGGGAGTTCCTACAATGAGCAGTTCTTC. It is translated as CASSLDSSGSSYNEQFF.

The chain uses TRBV6-5 and TRBJ2-3; 8 bases align to TRBD1. Germline V lookup: CDR1 MNHEY, CDR2 SVGAGI. V lost 4 bases and J lost 3; bases outside the gene matches: 6. The CDR3 covers 15 residues. Here the CDR3 reads CASSSGGIGTDTQYF. The CDR3 DNA reads as TGTGCCAGCAGTTCAGGGGGCATCGGAACAGATACGCAGTATTTT.

This chain joins TRBV2 and TRBJ2-3; 9 bases map to TRBD1. With 4 bases clipped from V and 2 bases from J, the junction kept 13 bases outside the gene matches. There are 18 residues in the CDR3. Germline V lookup: CDR1 SNHLY, CDR2 FYNNEI. CDR3 bases: TGTGCCAGCAGTGTAATTGGACAGGGGAGTGGACTCACAGATACGCAGTATTTT. It is translated as CASSVIGQGSGLTDTQYF.

V gene TRBV5-1 combines with J gene TRBJ2-1; TRBD2 matches 9 bases. J gave up 3 bases and V 9 bases, and 10 bases lay outside the gene matches. This CDR3 is built from 15 residues. Germline loops: CDR1 SGHRS, CDR2 YFSETQ. The CDR3 coding sequence is TGCGCCACTTCCTCCGGGACTAGCAGCTACAATGAGCAGTTCTTC. Translation gives CATSSGTSSYNEQFF.

This clone showed up just a few times. The rearrangement joins TRBV19 to TRBJ1-2, with 9 bases matching TRBD1. From germline, CDR1 is LNHDA and CDR2 SQIVND (reference sequence). The CDR3 runs 15 residues. The trim removed 1 base at V and 8 bases at J, leaving 8 bases unmatched. The CDR3 DNA reads TGTGCCAGTAGTATAGGTGGACAGGGGACGTCAGGCTACACCTTC. Protein: CASSIGGQGTSGYTF. Looking up the rest from reference TRBV19 and TRBJ1-2 gives the full variable domain: DGGITQSPKYLFRKEGQNVTLSCEQNLNHDAMYWYRQDPGQGLRLIYYSQIVNDFQKGDIAEGYSVSREKKESFPLTVTSAQKNPTAFYLCASSIGGQGTSGYTFGSGTRLTVV.

The chain uses TRBV9 and TRBJ2-7, with TRBD2 matching 8 bases. In germline, CDR1 is SGDLS, CDR2 YYNGEE. This CDR3 contains 15 residues. J lost 3 bases, V lost 0 bases, and 5 bases had no gene match. The CDR3 bases are TGTGCCAGCAGCGTAGAGGGTAGCGGGATCTACGAGCAGTACTTC. Encoded protein: CASSVEGSGIYEQYF.

The chain's CDR3 is CAWSDTGIGGYTF. In nucleotides, the CDR3 is TGTGCCTGGAGTGATACAGGAATAGGTGGCTACACCTTC. The rearrangement joins TRBV30 to TRBJ1-2; D possibly corresponds to TRBD1 (5 bases). The V gene's germline CDR1 is GTSNPN and CDR2 SVGIG (reference sequence). CDR3 length equals 13 residues. V lost 1 base to trimming and J lost 7 bases, with 13 bases between them. The full variable domain, its missing parts supplied by reference TRBV30 and TRBJ1-2, is SQTIHQWPATLVQPVGSPLSLECTVEGTSNPNLYWYRQAAGRGLQLLFYSVGIGQISSEVPQNLSASRPQDRQFILSSKKLLLSDSGFYLCAWSDTGIGGYTFGSGTRLTVV.

The chain joins TRBV10-1 to TRBJ2-7; 11 positions match TRBD2. The ends lost 5 bases at V and 0 bases at J; junction bases unmatched: 9. The CDR3 spans 17 residues. Per germline, CDR1 WNHNN and CDR2 SYGVQD (reference sequence). The CDR3 coding sequence is TGCGCCAGCAGTACCCCGGGACTAGCGGAGAGCTCCTACGAGCAGTACTTC. It codes for CASSTPGLAESSYEQYF.